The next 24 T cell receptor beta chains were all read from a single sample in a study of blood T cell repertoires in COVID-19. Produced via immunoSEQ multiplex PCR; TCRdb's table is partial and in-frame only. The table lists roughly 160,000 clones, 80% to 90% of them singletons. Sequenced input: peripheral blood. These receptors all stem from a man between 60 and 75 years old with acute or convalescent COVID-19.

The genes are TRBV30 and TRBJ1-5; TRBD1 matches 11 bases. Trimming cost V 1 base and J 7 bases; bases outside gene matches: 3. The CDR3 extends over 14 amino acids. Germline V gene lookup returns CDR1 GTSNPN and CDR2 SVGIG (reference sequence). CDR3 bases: TGTGCCTGGAGTGGGACAGGGGGCCGACAGCCCCAGCATTTT. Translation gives CAWSGTGGRQPQHF.

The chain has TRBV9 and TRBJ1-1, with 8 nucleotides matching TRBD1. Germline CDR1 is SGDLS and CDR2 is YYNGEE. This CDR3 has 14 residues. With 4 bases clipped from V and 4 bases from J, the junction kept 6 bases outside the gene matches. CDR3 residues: CASSSSTGVTEAFF. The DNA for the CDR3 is TGTGCCAGCAGCTCGTCGACAGGGGTCACTGAAGCTTTCTTT.

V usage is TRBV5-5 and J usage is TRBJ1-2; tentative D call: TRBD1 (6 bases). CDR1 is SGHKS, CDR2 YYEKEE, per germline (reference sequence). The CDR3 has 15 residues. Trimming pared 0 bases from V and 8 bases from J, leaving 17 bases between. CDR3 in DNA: TGTGCCAGCAGCTTGGGACCGGGACAAGCGACCGGCTACACCTTC. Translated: CASSLGPGQATGYTF.

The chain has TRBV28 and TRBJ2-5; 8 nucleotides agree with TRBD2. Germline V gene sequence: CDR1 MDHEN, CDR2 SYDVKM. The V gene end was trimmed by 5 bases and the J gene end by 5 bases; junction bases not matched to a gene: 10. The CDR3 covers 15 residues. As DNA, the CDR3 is TGTGCCAGCAGTCTATACCAGCGGGAGCGGGAGACCCAGTACTTC. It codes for CASSLYQRERETQYF.

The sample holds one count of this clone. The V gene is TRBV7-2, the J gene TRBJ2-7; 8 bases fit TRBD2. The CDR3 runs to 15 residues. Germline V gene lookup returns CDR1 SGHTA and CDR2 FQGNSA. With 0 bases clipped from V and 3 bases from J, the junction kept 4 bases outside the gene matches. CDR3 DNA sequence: TGTGCCAGCAGCTTAGCAGCGGGAGAGGTCTACGAGCAGTACTTC. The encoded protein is CASSLAAGEVYEQYF.

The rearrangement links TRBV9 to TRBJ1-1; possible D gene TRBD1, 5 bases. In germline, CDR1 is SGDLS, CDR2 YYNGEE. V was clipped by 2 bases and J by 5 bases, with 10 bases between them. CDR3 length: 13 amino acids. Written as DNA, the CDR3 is TGTGCCAGCAGCGTGAGAAGGGGTACTGAAGCTTTCTTT. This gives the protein CASSVRRGTEAFF.

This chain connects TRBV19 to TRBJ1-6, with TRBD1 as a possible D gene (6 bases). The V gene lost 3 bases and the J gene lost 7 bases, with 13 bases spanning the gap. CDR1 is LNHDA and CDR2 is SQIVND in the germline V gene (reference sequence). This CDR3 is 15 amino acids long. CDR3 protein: CASSMAAGANSPLHF. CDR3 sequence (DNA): TGTGCCAGTAGTATGGCTGCAGGGGCAAATTCACCCCTCCACTTT.

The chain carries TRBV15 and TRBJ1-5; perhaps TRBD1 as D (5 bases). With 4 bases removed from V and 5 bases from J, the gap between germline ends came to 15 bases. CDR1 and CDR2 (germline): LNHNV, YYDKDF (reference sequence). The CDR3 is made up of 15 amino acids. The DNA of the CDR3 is TGTGCCACCAGCAAAGGCCAGGGTTCTCATCAGCCCCAGCATTTT. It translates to CATSKGQGSHQPQHF.

The CDR3 is CASSPQGAGETQYF. The CDR3 coding sequence is TGTGCCAGCAGTCCGCAGGGGGCTGGCGAGACCCAGTACTTC. V gene TRBV27 combines with J gene TRBJ2-5, with 8 positions matching TRBD1. Germline values: CDR1 MNHEY, CDR2 SMNVEV (reference sequence). This CDR3 comprises 14 residues. Trimming removed 5 bases from V and 5 bases from J; junction bases left unmatched: 7.

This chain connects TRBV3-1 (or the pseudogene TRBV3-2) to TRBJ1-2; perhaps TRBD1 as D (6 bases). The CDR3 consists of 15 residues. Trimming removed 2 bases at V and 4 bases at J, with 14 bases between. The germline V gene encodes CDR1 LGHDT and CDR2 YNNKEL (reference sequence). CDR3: CASSQSGQNRYGYTF. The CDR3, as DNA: TGTGCCAGCAGCCAATCCGGACAGAATCGCTATGGCTACACCTTC.

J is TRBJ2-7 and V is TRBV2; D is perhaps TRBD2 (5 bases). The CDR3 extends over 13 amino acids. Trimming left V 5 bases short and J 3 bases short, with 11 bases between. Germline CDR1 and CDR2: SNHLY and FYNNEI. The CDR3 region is CASSPGFYYEQYF. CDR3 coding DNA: TGTGCCAGCAGTCCGGGATTTTACTACGAGCAGTACTTC.

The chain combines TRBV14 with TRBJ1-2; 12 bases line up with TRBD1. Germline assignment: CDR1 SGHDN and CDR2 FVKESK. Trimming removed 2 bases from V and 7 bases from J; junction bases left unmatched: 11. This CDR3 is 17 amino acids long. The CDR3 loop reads CASSQLTGTGGAGGYTF. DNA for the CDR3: TGTGCCAGCAGCCAACTTACCGGGACAGGGGGCGCGGGTGGCTACACCTTC.

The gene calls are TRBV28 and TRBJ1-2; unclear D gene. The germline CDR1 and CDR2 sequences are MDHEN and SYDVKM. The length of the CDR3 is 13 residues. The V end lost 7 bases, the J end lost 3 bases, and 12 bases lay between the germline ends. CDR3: CASTIGRHYGYTF. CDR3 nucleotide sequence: TGTGCCAGCACCATTGGGCGCCACTATGGCTACACCTTC.

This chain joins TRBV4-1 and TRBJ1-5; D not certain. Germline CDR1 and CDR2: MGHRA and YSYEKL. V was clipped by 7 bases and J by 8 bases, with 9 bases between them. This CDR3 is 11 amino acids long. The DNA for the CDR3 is TGCGCCAGCATCCCCACAGAGCCCCAGCATTTT. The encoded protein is CASIPTEPQHF.

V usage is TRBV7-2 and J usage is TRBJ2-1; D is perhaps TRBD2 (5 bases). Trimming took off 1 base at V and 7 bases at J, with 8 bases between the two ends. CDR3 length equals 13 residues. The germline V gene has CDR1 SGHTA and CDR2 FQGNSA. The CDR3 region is CASSLDGGNEQFF. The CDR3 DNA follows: TGTGCCAGCAGCTTAGATGGCGGGAATGAGCAGTTCTTC. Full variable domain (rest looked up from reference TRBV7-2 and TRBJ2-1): GAGVSQSPSNKVTEKGKDVELRCDPISGHTALYWYRQSLGQGLEFLIYFQGNSAPDKSGLPSDRFSAERTGGSVSTLTIQRTQQEDSAVYLCASSLDGGNEQFFGPGTRLTVL.

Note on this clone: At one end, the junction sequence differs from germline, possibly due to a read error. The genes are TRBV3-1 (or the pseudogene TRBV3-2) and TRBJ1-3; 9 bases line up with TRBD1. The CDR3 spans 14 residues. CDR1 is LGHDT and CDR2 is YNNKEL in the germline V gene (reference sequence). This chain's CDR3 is CASRQGTGFNTIYF. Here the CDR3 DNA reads TGTGCCAGCAGACAAGGGACAGGGTTCAACACCATATATTTT.

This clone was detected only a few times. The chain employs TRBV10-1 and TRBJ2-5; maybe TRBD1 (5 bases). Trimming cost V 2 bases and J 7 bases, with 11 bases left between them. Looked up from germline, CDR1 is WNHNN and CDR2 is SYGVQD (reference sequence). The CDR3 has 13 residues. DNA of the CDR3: TGCGCCAGCAGTGAGCTTATTAGGGGGACCCAGTACTTC. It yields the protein CASSELIRGTQYF.

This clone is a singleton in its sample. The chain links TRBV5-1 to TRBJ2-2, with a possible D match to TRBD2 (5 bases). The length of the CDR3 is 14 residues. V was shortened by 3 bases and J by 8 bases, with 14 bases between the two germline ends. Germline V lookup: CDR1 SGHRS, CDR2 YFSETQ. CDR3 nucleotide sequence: TGCGCCAGCAGCTCGGGATTTGGAGAGGGGGAGCTGTTTTTT. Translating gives CASSSGFGEGELFF.

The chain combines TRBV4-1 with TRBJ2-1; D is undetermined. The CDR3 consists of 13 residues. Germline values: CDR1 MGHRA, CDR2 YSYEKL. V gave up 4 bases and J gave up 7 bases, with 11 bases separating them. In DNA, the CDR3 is TGCGCCAGCAGCCTTGAAAACGGGAATGAGCAGTTCTTC. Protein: CASSLENGNEQFF.

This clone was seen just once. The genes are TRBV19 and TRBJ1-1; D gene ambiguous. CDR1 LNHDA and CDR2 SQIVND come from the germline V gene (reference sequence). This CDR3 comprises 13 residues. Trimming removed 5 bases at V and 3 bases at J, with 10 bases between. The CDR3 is CASSGVGDTEAFF. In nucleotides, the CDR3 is TGTGCCAGTAGTGGGGTCGGGGACACTGAAGCTTTCTTT.

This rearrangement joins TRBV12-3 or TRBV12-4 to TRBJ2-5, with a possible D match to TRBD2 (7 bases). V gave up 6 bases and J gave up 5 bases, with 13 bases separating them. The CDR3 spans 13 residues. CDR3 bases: TGTGCCAGCAGAATACAGGGAGGGGAGACCCAGTACTTC. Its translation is CASRIQGGETQYF.

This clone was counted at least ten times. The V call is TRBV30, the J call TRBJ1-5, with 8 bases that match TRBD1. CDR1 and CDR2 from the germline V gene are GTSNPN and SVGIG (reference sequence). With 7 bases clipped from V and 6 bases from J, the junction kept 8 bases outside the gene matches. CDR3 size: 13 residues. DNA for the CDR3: TGTGCCTCAGACAGGGGCATGGGTCAGCCCCAGCATTTT. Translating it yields CASDRGMGQPQHF.

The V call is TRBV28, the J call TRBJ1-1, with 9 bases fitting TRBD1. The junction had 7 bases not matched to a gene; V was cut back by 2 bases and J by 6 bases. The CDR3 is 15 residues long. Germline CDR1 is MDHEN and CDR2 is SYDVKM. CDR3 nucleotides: TGTGCCAGCAGTTTAAACAGGGGGCGATCGTCTGAAGCTTTCTTT. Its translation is CASSLNRGRSSEAFF.

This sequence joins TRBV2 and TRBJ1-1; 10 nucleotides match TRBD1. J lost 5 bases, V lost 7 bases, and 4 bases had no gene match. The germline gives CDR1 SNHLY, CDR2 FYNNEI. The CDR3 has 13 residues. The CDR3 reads CASMGQGRTEAFF. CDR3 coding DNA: TGTGCCAGCATGGGACAGGGGAGGACTGAAGCTTTCTTT.